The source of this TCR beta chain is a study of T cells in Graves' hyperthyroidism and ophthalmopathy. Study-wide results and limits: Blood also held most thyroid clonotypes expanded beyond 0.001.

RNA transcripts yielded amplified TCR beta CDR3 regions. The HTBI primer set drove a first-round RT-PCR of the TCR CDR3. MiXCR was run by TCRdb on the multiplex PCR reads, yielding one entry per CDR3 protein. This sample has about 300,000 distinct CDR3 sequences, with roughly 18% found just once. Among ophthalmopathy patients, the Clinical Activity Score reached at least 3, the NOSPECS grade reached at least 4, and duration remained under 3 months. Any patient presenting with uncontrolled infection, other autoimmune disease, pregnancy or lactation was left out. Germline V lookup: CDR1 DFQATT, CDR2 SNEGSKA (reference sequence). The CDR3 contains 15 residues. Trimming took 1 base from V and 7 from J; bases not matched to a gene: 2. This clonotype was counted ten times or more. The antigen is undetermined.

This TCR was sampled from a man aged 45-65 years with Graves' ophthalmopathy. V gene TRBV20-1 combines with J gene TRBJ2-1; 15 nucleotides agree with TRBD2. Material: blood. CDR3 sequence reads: CSARVGTSGRNEQFF. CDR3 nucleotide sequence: TGCAGTGCTAGAGTAGGGACTAGCGGGAGGAATGAGCAGTTCTTC.